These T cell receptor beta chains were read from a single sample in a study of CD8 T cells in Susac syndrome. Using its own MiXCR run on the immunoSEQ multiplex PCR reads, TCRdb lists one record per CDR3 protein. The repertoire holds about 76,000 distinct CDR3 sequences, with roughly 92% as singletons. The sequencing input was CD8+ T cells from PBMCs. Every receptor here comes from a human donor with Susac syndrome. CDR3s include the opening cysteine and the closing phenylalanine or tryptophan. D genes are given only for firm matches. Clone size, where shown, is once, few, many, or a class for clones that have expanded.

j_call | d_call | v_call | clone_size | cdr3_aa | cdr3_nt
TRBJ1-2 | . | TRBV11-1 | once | CASSLARGTEIGGYTF | TGTGCCAGCAGCTTAGCGAGAGGTACTGAAATCGGTGGCTACACCTTC
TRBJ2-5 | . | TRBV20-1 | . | CSAITETQYF | TGCAGTGCTATCACAGAGACCCAGTACTTC
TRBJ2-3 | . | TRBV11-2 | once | CASPSGQRDTQYF | TGTGCCAGCCCAAGCGGTCAGAGGGATACGCAGTATTTT
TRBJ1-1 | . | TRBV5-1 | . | CASSLDSGRVAEAFF | TGCGCCAGCAGCTTGGACTCTGGCAGGGTGGCTGAAGCTTTCTTT
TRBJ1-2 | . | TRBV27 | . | CASSKGKDGYTF | TGTGCCAGCAGTAAGGGAAAGGACGGCTACACCTTC
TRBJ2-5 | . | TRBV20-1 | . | CSAPNQKETQYF | TGCAGTGCCCCAAATCAGAAGGAGACCCAGTACTTC
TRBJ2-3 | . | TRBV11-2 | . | CASSWGGRRTDTQYF | TGTGCCAGCAGCTGGGGGGGGCGCCGCACAGATACGCAGTATTTT
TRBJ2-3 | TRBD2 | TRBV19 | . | CASSGGDEDTQYF | TGTGCCAGTAGCGGGGGGGACGAAGATACGCAGTATTTT
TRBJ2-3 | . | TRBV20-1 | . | CSARDSTTDTQYF | TGCAGTGCTAGGGACTCGACCACAGATACGCAGTATTTT
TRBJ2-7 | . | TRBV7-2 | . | CASSLNVNSYEQYF | TGTGCCAGCAGCTTAAACGTGAACTCCTACGAGCAGTACTTC
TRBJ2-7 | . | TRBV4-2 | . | CASSPPCPGTRPHEQYF | TGTGCCAGCAGCCCTCCCTGTCCGGGGACCCGACCGCACGAGCAGTACTTC
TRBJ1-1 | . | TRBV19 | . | CASSMGTMNTEAFF | TGTGCCAGTAGTATGGGAACGATGAACACTGAAGCTTTCTTT
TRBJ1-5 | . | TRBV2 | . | CASSARGISNQPQHF | TGTGCCAGCAGTGCTCGGGGAATTAGCAATCAGCCCCAGCATTTT
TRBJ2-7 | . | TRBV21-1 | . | CASSKGGQGGSYEQYF | TGTGCCAGCAGCAAGGGGGGACAGGGGGGTTCCTACGAGCAGTACTTC
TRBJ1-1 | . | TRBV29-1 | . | CSGRQVLNTEAFF | TGCAGCGGGCGACAGGTCTTGAACACTGAAGCTTTCTTT
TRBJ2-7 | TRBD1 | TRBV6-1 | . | CASSESPWTGGAYEQYF | TGTGCCAGCAGTGAATCCCCCTGGACAGGGGGCGCCTACGAGCAGTACTTC
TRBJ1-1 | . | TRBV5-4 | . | CASSAPREDTEAFF | TGTGCCAGCAGCGCTCCCCGAGAGGACACTGAAGCTTTCTTT
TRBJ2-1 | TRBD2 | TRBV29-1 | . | CSAPGTSGAYNEQFF | TGCAGCGCACCCGGGACTAGCGGGGCCTACAATGAGCAGTTCTTC
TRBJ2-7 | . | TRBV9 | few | CASGGRNEQYF | TGTGCCAGTGGGGGAAGGAACGAGCAGTACTTC
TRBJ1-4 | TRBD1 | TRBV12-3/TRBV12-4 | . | CASTDRGRREKLFF | TGTGCCAGCACCGACAGGGGGCGAAGGGAAAAACTGTTTTTT
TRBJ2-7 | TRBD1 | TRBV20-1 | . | CSASGQGIFYEQYF | TGCAGTGCTAGTGGACAGGGGATATTCTACGAGCAGTACTTC
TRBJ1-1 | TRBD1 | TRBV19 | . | CASEPRDRGTEAFF | TGTGCCAGCGAACCGAGGGACAGGGGCACTGAAGCTTTCTTT
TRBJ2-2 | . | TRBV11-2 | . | CASSHLPHANTGELFF | TGTGCCAGCAGCCACCTTCCCCACGCGAACACCGGGGAGCTGTTTTTT
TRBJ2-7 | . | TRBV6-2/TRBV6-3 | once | CASSYGLGEQYF | TGTGCCAGCAGTTACGGGTTGGGCGAGCAGTACTTC
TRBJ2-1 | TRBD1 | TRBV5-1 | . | CASWTGGTGYNEQFF | TGCGCCAGCTGGACAGGCGGGACAGGGTACAATGAGCAGTTCTTC
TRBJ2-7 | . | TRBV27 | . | CASSPQGLRNYEQYF | TGTGCCAGCAGTCCACAGGGTTTGCGCAACTACGAGCAGTACTTC
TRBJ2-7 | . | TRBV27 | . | CASSFSSLLSYEQYF | TGTGCCAGCAGTTTCTCTTCCCTCCTCTCCTACGAGCAGTACTTC
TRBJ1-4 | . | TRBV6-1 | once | CASSETFGVEKLFF | TGTGCCAGCAGTGAAACCTTTGGTGTTGAAAAACTGTTTTTT
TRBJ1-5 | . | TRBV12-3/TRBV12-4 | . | CASSYGGANQPQHF | TGTGCCAGCAGTTATGGGGGGGCTAATCAGCCCCAGCATTTT
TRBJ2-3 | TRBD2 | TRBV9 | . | CASSTHGSGQSTDTQYF | TGTGCCAGCAGCACCCACGGTAGCGGGCAGAGCACAGATACGCAGTATTTT
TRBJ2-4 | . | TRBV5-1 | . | CASSLSAGVDKNIQYF | TGCGCCAGCAGCTTGTCGGCAGGGGTTGACAAAAACATTCAGTACTTC
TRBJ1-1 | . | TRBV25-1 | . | CASSRSGNTEAFF | TGTGCCAGCAGTCGGAGCGGGAACACTGAAGCTTTCTTT
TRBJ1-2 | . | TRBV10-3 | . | CAISESLQGTDGYTF | TGTGCCATCAGTGAGTCCCTACAGGGTACAGATGGCTACACCTTC
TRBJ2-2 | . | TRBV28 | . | CASSLMRSVGGTGELFF | TGTGCCAGCAGTTTAATGCGGTCCGTCGGGGGCACCGGGGAGCTGTTTTTT
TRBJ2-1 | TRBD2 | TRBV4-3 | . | CASSQGIAGTIDNEQFF | TGCGCCAGCAGCCAAGGGATAGCGGGGACCATAGACAATGAGCAGTTCTTC
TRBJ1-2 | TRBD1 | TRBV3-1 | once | CASSRLQGDLYGYTF | TGTGCCAGCAGCCGTCTCCAGGGGGATCTCTATGGCTACACCTTC